Listed below are T cell receptor beta chains from one sample, sequenced in a study of T cells in Graves' hyperthyroidism and ophthalmopathy. TCRdb fed the multiplex PCR reads into MiXCR, producing one record per CDR3 protein. The sample records about 290,000 distinct CDR3 sequences, about an eighth being singletons. Sequenced material: blood. The receptors were sampled from a woman in her twenties or thirties with Graves' hyperthyroidism that later progressed to Graves' ophthalmopathy. Both conserved end residues are part of each CDR3. The order of the fields is J gene, D gene, V gene, clone size, CDR3 DNA, CDR3 protein. The D gene is left open where the match is weak. Some rows mark clone size as missing; the rest say once, few, many or name a class of expanded clone.

TRBJ2-7 - TRBV20-1 many TGCAGTGCCAGGCCCCAAAGATCCTTCTCCTACGAGCAGTACTTC CSARPQRSFSYEQYF
TRBJ2-2 - TRBV7-3 few TGTGCCAGCAGACTTGAGACCGGGGAGCTGTTTTTT CASRLETGELFF
TRBJ2-1 - TRBV4-2 - TGTGCCAGCAGTCCGGACCGGAACTATCGGAGTGAGCAGTTCTTC CASSPDRNYRSEQFF
TRBJ2-7 - TRBV20-1 - TGCAGTGCTGATCCGACCGAAGCCCGCGAGCAGTACTTC CSADPTEAREQYF
TRBJ2-7 - TRBV27 many TGTGCCAGCAGTGGGGCCTACGAGCAGTACTTC CASSGAYEQYF
TRBJ2-5 TRBD1 TRBV12-3/TRBV12-4 many TGTGCCAGCAGCTCTGGACAGGGGAATATTAAGACCCAGTACTTC CASSSGQGNIKTQYF
TRBJ2-7 - TRBV27 many TGTGCCAGCAGTCCATCCGGCCTCAGCTCCTACGAGCAGTACTTC CASSPSGLSSYEQYF
TRBJ2-7 TRBD1 TRBV20-1 - TGCAGTGCTAGTCCAGGGGGAAGGCTCTACGAGCAGTACTTC CSASPGGRLYEQYF
TRBJ2-4 TRBD2 TRBV6-1 few TGTGCCAGCAGTGACTCCCTAGCGGGAGTGGGAGCCAAAAACATTCAGTACTTC CASSDSLAGVGAKNIQYF
TRBJ2-7 TRBD2 TRBV9 many TGTGCCAGCAGCGGACTAGCGGCCCGAGGGGGCGAGCAGTACTTC CASSGLAARGGEQYF
TRBJ2-5 TRBD2 TRBV5-1 few TGCGCCAGCAGCCGTTCCGGGACTAGCGGCCAAGAGACCCAGTACTTC CASSRSGTSGQETQYF
TRBJ2-6 TRBD1 TRBV4-3 few TGCGCCAGCAGCCCAGGACAGGCCTATTCGGGAACTGGGGCCAACGTCCTGACTTTC CASSPGQAYSGTGANVLTF
TRBJ1-5 - TRBV27 many TGTGCCAGCAGTTTATCAGGGATCAATCAGCCCCAGCATTTT CASSLSGINQPQHF
TRBJ2-7 - TRBV11-2 many TGTGCCAGCAGCTTAGTTGGCCCATTCTCCGAGCAGTACTTC CASSLVGPFSEQYF
TRBJ2-3 - TRBV3-1 many TGTGCCAGCAGCCAATCGGGAGTGGATACGCAGTATTTT CASSQSGVDTQYF
TRBJ2-1 TRBD2 TRBV13 few TGTGCCAGCAGCTTTCTAGCGGCTTACAATGAGCAGTTCTTC CASSFLAAYNEQFF
TRBJ2-1 TRBD2 TRBV7-8 many TGTGCCAGCAGCGTCGGACTAGCGGGGGTCAATGAGCAGTTCTTC CASSVGLAGVNEQFF
TRBJ2-1 TRBD2 TRBV20-1 many TGCAGTGCTGAAACCGGGACTAGCGGGAGGGCTTGGTATGAGCAGTTCTTC CSAETGTSGRAWYEQFF
TRBJ1-6 - TRBV19 - TGTGCCAGTGTCAGAGACGGAGATTCACCCCTCCACTTT CASVRDGDSPLHF
TRBJ2-2 - TRBV27 - TGTGCCAGCAGTTTTCTCACGCAAGCGAACACCGGGGAGCTGTTTTTT CASSFLTQANTGELFF
TRBJ2-2 - TRBV20-1 many TGCAGTGTTCCTTCGGACAATCTGAACACCGGGGAGCTGTTTTTT CSVPSDNLNTGELFF
TRBJ2-7 - TRBV5-4 many TGTGCCAGCAGCACCAGCGCCGGGCGGAGCTACGAGCAGTACTTC CASSTSAGRSYEQYF
TRBJ2-3 - TRBV7-6 many TGTGCCAGCAGCTTAGCGGGAGAGGCAGATACGCAGTATTTT CASSLAGEADTQYF
TRBJ1-2 - TRBV12-3/TRBV12-4 many TGTGCCAGCAGCGAAAGGAGTTCGTATGGCTACACCTTC CASSERSSYGYTF
TRBJ2-1 - TRBV6-2/TRBV6-3 many TGTGCCAGCGGCAACATGCGAGGCGCCTACAATGAGCAGTTCTTC CASGNMRGAYNEQFF
TRBJ2-3 TRBD2 TRBV7-9 many TGTGCCAGCAGCTCTGCCAGTGGGAGGGATCCAGCTCGCGGCACAGATACGCAGTATTTT CASSSASGRDPARGTDTQYF
TRBJ2-7 TRBD2 TRBV20-1 many TGCAGTGCCGTAGCGGGAGGGGCCTACGAGCAGTACTTC CSAVAGGAYEQYF